A selection of T cell receptor beta chains follows, all from one sample in a study of TIL therapy for anti-PD-1-resistant metastatic lung cancer. Some clones are missing from TCRdb's copy, which holds only in-frame ones; the method was immunoSEQ multiplex PCR. The repertoire holds tens of thousands of clones, with 63% as singletons. The source material was tumor tissue, sampled at baseline. All receptors come from a woman between 25 and 80 years old with non-small cell lung cancer. Both conserved end residues are part of each CDR3.

TRBJ2-5 TRBV7-6 CASSLGGTGTLKTQYF
TRBJ1-1 TRBV5-4 CASSLGGPEEAFF
TRBJ1-2 TRBV15 CATSRDLVTGEQYYGYTF
TRBJ2-1 TRBV12-5 CASRAVGANEQFF
TRBJ2-2 TRBV7-2 CASSFLSAGELFF
TRBJ1-1 TRBV10-3 CAISPGTGLLSTEAFF
TRBJ2-1 TRBV7-2 CASSTLSEQFF
TRBJ2-7 TRBV21-1 CASSNSTRIFNLFYEQYF
TRBJ2-7 TRBV7-8 CASSDRGNYEQYF
TRBJ2-1 TRBV25-1 CASRGFSEQFF
TRBJ2-7 TRBV27 CASSSHSSGGYEQYF
TRBJ1-1 TRBV11-2 CASSAEIGRLNTEAFF
TRBJ1-2 TRBV5-1 CASSLTKTENYGYTF
TRBJ2-7 TRBV4-2 CASSQHSGQVPEQYF
TRBJ2-3 TRBV11-3 CASSLDGRTGGTDTQYF
TRBJ2-7 TRBV30 CAWKWGSSHEQYF
TRBJ2-1 TRBV5-4 CASSDRGGTNEQFF
TRBJ2-2 TRBV5-4 CASRRRTSGSTGELFF
TRBJ1-1 TRBV28 CASTQGGENTEAFF
TRBJ2-2 TRBV11-2 CASSLYSLAGELFF
TRBJ2-5 TRBV7-2 CASSLWGVQETQYF
TRBJ2-3 TRBV6-6 CASSRPGRLDTQYF
TRBJ1-2 TRBV2 CASIIDRREGYTF
TRBJ2-5 TRBV11-3 CASSLGSGEKETQYF
TRBJ1-1 TRBV6-5 CASSSVDSEAFF
TRBJ1-1 TRBV19 CASSIRRDTEAFF
TRBJ1-2 TRBV5-1 CASRSRTGDGYTF
TRBJ2-3 TRBV5-4 CASSRTRGDTQYF
TRBJ2-4 TRBV27 CASSFNGNIQYF
TRBJ1-1 TRBV30 CAWSVDGRGTEAFF
TRBJ2-3 TRBV6-5 CASSFLGRATDTQYF